This T cell receptor beta chain was observed in a study of cytomegalovirus exposure and HLA in healthy donors. Study-level findings and limits: Per a later analysis, about 15,000 TCR beta sequences showed association with HLA alleles at 0.05 false discovery rate.

A multiplex PCR was run with 60 Vbeta primers and 13 Jbeta primers. The assay was immunoSEQ multiplex PCR, and TCRdb's table has in-frame clones only and misses some. This table has roughly 190,000 clones, over 70% appearing once. As regards this clone: The antigen is undetermined.

Sequencing input: PBMCs. The sequence was collected from a man aged 25 to 45 in good health and CMV-seronegative.

The CDR3 DNA follows: TGTGCCAGCAGCTTAGGGGGACAGGGAGGAGAGACCCAGTACTTC. It translates to CASSLGGQGGETQYF. J is TRBJ2-5 and V is TRBV7-9; 9 nucleotides line up with TRBD1. Trimming at V came to 1 base and at J to 4 bases, leaving 4 bases not matched to a gene. The germline V gene has CDR1 SEHNR and CDR2 FQNEAQ (reference sequence). The CDR3 loop spans 15 amino acids.